The clone carrying this T cell receptor (beta chain) has a single count. Original handling: The authors estimated nucleated cell counts from reference gene primer amplification. Data came from immunoSEQ multiplex PCR; TCRdb stores just in-frame clones and leaves some out. Clone size and the V and J calls come from that table; the DNA yielded D and trimming. The sample lists about 110,000 clones, about 80% occurring once. J lost 5 bases, V lost 4 bases, and 8 bases had no gene match. This CDR3 spans 15 amino acids. The V gene's germline CDR1 is SGHNT and CDR2 YENEEA. This sample was taken from a study of blood T cell repertoires in COVID-19.

Sequenced sample: peripheral blood. The chain is built from TRBV11-3 and TRBJ2-1; 7 bases fit TRBD2. The clonotype originates from a woman in her seventies with acute or convalescent COVID-19. The chain's CDR3 is CASSSGEAGDNEQFF. The CDR3 DNA follows: TGTGCCAGCAGCTCCGGGGAGGCGGGGGACAATGAGCAGTTCTTC.